This TCR beta chain was identified in a study of blood T cell repertoires in COVID-19. TCRdb's table, derived via immunoSEQ multiplex PCR, lists solely in-frame clones and lacks some. The repertoire holds 40,000 to 60,000 clones, with around 85% as singletons. Germline V gene data show CDR1 as MNHNY and CDR2 as SVGAGI (reference sequence). With 6 bases removed from V and 0 bases from J, the gap between germline ends came to 12 bases. The CDR3 is 15 amino acids. Sample: peripheral blood. This chain links TRBV6-6 with TRBJ1-5; D may be TRBD1 (5 bases). The TCR sequence derives from a human donor in a cohort sampled during active COVID-19. The CDR3 is CASRPDRYSNQPQHF. DNA for the CDR3: TGTGCCAGCAGACCCGACAGATATAGCAATCAGCCCCAGCATTTT.